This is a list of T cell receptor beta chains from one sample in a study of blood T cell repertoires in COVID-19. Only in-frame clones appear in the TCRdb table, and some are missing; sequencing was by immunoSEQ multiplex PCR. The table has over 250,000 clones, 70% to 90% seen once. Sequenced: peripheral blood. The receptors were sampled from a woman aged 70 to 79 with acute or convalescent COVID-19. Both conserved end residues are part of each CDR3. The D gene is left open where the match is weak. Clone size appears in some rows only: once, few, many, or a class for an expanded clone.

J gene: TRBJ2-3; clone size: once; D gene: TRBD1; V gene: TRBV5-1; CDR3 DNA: TGCGCCAGCAGCTTGGTCGGGAGCCAGACAGGGGGGCAGTATTTT; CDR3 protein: CASSLVGSQTGGQYF
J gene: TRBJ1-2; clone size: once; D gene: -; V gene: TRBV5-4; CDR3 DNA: TGTGCCAGCAGCTTGGATAGGGGAGGCTACACCTTC; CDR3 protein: CASSLDRGGYTF
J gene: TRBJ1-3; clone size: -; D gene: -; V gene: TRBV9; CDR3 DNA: TGTGCCAGCAGCCCTCAGGGGAGTACCATATATTTT; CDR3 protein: CASSPQGSTIYF
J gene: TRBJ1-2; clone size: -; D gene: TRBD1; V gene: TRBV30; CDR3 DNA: TGTGCCTGGAGTGTACTCGAGGGGGCGGATGGCTACACCTTC; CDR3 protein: CAWSVLEGADGYTF
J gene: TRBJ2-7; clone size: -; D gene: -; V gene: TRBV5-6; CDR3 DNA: TGTGCCAGCAGCTTGTTAGGCAGCGATGACTTC; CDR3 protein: CASSLLGSDDF
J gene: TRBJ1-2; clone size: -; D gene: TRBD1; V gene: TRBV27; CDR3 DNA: TGTGCCAGCAGTATCAGGGGGCAAAGTGGCTACACCTTC; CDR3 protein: CASSIRGQSGYTF
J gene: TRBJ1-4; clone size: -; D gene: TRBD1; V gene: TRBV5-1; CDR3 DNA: TGCGCCAGCAGCGGGGACAGTAATGAAAAACTGTTTTTT; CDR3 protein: CASSGDSNEKLFF
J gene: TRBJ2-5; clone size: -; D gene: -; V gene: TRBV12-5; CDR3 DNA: TGTGCTAGTAGTCGGACAGACCGGTACCAAGAGACCCAGTACTTC; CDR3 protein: CASSRTDRYQETQYF
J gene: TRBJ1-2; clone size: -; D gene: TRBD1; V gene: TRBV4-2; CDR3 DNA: TGTGCCAGCAGCCGGCCAGACAGGGGGAGTGATGGCTACACCTTC; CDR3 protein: CASSRPDRGSDGYTF
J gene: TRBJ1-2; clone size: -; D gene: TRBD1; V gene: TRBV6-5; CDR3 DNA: TGTGCCAGCAGATCGGGACAGGTTTATAACTATGGCTACACCTTC; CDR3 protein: CASRSGQVYNYGYTF
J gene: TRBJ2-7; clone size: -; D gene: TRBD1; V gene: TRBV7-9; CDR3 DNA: TGTGCCAGCAGCTTAGACGGTAACAGGGGCTTATACGAGCAGTACTTC; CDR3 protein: CASSLDGNRGLYEQYF
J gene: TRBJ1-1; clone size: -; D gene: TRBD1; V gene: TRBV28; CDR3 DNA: TGTGCCAGCAGTTTTCGGGACAGGGGCGAAGCTTTCTTT; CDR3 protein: CASSFRDRGEAFF
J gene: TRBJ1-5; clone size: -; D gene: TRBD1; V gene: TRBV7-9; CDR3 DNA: TGTGCCAGCAGCTATACACCCTCCGGGACAGGGGTTGGCAATCAGCCCCAGCATTTT; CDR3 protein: CASSYTPSGTGVGNQPQHF
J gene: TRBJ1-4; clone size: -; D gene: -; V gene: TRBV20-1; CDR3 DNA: TGCAGTGCTAGTGGAGAGGCAACTAATGAAAAACTGTTTTTT; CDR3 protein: CSASGEATNEKLFF
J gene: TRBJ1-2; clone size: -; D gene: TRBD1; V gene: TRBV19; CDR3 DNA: TGTGCCAGTAGCGTTTCTTGGACAGGGGAGTATGGCTACACCTTC; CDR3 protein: CASSVSWTGEYGYTF
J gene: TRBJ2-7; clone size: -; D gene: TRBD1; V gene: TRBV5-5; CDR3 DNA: TGTGCCAGCAGCTGGGAAAGGGACAGTTCTTACGAGCAGTACTTC; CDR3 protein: CASSWERDSSYEQYF
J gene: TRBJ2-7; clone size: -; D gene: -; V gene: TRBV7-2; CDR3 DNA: TGTGCCAGCAGCCCAGACGTCGGGAGACTCTACGAGCAGTACTTC; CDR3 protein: CASSPDVGRLYEQYF
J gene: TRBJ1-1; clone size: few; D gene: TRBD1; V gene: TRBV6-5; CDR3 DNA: TGTGCCAGCAGTTCCGCCGGACAGGGGGCAAGAGCTTTCTTT; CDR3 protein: CASSSAGQGARAFF
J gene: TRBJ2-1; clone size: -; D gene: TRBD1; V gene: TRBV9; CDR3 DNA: TGTGCCAGCAGCGTTCGCGGGACAGGGAGCAATGAGCAGTTCTTC; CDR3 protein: CASSVRGTGSNEQFF
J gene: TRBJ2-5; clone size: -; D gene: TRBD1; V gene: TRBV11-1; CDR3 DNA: TGTGCCAGCAGCTTTACAGGGGGTCGGCAGACCCAGTACTTC; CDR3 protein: CASSFTGGRQTQYF
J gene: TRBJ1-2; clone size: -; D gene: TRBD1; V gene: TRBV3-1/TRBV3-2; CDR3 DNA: TGTGCCAGCAGCCAAGGGAACAGGGGCGCCTATGGCTACACCTTC; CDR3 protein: CASSQGNRGAYGYTF
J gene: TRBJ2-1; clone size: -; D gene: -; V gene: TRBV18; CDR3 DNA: TGTGCCAGCTCCTCGGTGGGGGGCTCCTACAATGAGCAGTTCTTC; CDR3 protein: CASSSVGGSYNEQFF